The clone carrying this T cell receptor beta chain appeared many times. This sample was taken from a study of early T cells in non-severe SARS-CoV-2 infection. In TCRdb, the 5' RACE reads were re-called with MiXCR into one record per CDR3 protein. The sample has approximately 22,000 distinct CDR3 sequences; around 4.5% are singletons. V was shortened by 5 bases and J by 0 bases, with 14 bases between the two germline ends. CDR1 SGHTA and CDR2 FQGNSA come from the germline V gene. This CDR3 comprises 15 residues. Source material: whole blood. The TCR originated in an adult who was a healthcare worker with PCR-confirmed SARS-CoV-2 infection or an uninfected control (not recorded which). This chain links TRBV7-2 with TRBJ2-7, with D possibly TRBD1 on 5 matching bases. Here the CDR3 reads CASSPRGQNSYEQYF. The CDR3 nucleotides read TGTGCCAGCAGCCCCCGCGGACAAAACTCCTACGAGCAGTACTTC.